This is a list of T cell receptor beta chains from one sample in a study of T cell responses to AZD1222 COVID-19 vaccine. Only in-frame clones appear in the TCRdb table, and some are missing; sequencing was by immunoSEQ multiplex PCR. Of 130,000 or so clones listed, roughly 93% are singletons. The input for sequencing was peripheral blood, taken on day 0 of AZD1222 vaccination. These receptors were collected from an adult in good health. Each CDR3 is given with its conserved first and last residue.

V	J	CDR3
TRBV6-5	TRBJ1-2	CASCRAPANYGYTF
TRBV10-1	TRBJ2-2	CASSWDTTGELFF
TRBV10-2	TRBJ1-3	CASSESAGGLDTIYF
TRBV18	TRBJ2-6	CASSPAQPNSGANVLTF
TRBV27	TRBJ1-2	CASSLIPLSVWTNYGYTF
TRBV12-3/TRBV12-4	TRBJ2-7	CASTFTNSYEQYF
TRBV7-8	TRBJ1-5	CASSLSGGQGQPQHF
TRBV11-2	TRBJ1-4	CASSSPRATATNEKLFF
TRBV2	TRBJ1-5	CASSSTGVSNQPQHF
TRBV12-2	TRBJ1-6	CASRLAGSNSPLHF
TRBV7-2	TRBJ2-1	CASSAAPGNEQFF
TRBV2	TRBJ2-2	CASSDLQGTGELFF
TRBV2	TRBJ1-5	CASSEAEGTQPQHF
TRBV6-5	TRBJ1-1	CASSYSWGSAEAFF
TRBV19	TRBJ1-1	CASSIRPPATEAFF
TRBV7-2	TRBJ2-4	CASTRQAGSDIQYF
TRBV20-1	TRBJ1-1	CSASENTEAFF
TRBV7-8	TRBJ1-1	CASSLGGLVNTEAFF
TRBV15	TRBJ1-5	CATSSNQGGGQPQHF
TRBV7-2	TRBJ1-2	CASSLGLEWNYGYTF
TRBV3-1/TRBV3-2	TRBJ2-3	CASSPSSDFTDTQYF
TRBV10-2	TRBJ1-1	CASSDFWGTEAFF
TRBV7-3	TRBJ1-2	CASSPGTASHGYTF
TRBV27	TRBJ2-3	CASNPEGWGGTDTQYF
TRBV5-1	TRBJ2-3	CASSLPGGEDTQYF
TRBV3-1/TRBV3-2	TRBJ1-1	CASSQAGDRGGWNTEAFF
TRBV7-8	TRBJ1-4	CASSLDAGGSEKLFF
TRBV4-1	TRBJ1-2	CASSHPRVYGYTF
TRBV6-5	TRBJ1-2	CASRSGGHYGYTF
TRBV10-3	TRBJ2-1	CAINGGSDYNEQFF
TRBV2	TRBJ1-1	CASRPRTGNTEAFF
TRBV19	TRBJ2-1	CASSIDPRNGDEQFF
TRBV6-5	TRBJ2-7	CASRKTTLDRAEQYF
TRBV6-5	TRBJ1-2	CASSYIFSKGYGYTF
TRBV5-5	TRBJ1-1	CASSLVPQGAENTEAFF
TRBV12-3/TRBV12-4	TRBJ2-7	CASSLVPWSEQYF
TRBV28	TRBJ1-6	CASSLGQGHSPLHF
TRBV4-1	TRBJ2-7	CASSQDRDGTYEQYF
TRBV7-2	TRBJ2-1	CASSFPGYNEQFF
TRBV9	TRBJ1-3	CASSTNSGNTIYF
TRBV3-1/TRBV3-2	TRBJ1-6	CASSQGTWVNF
TRBV9	TRBJ1-2	CASSVEGTGLNYGYTF
TRBV10-1	TRBJ1-6	CASSEYVGTENSPLHF
TRBV30	TRBJ1-3	CASDIYSGNTIYF
TRBV3-1/TRBV3-2	TRBJ1-3	CASSMTSGNTIYF
TRBV9	TRBJ2-7	CASSSLPRTSIYEQYF
TRBV6-5	TRBJ1-2	CASIWGGGNYGYTF
TRBV9	TRBJ2-1	CASSKGQGNNEQFF
TRBV5-8	TRBJ2-7	CASTLAGPQNSYEQYF
TRBV10-3	TRBJ1-1	CAISKGGNTEAFF
TRBV28	TRBJ1-6	CASGTFEFGIGGNSPLHF
TRBV20-1	TRBJ2-1	CSASWLHNEQFF
TRBV30	TRBJ1-2	CAHDQGNYGYTF
TRBV9	TRBJ1-5	CASSPSNSNQPQHF
TRBV15	TRBJ2-7	CATSIHTSSYEQYF
TRBV6-5	TRBJ2-1	CASSSPTSGVYNEQFF
TRBV9	TRBJ2-3	CASSTWGERGDTQYF
TRBV2	TRBJ1-5	CASRIDTNSNQPQHF
TRBV21-1	TRBJ2-4	CASSHRKGQGKAKNIQYF
TRBV7-2	TRBJ1-6	CASSARDRGGNSPLHF